Shown below are 16 T cell receptor beta chains from a single sample sequenced in a study of blood T cells in healthy people across ages. The authors ran a second PCR of roughly 6 to 12 cycles using a sample-barcoded 5' primer and a J-beta primer mix. TCRdb re-called the 5' RACE reads through MiXCR, storing one row per CDR3 protein. The sample consists of roughly 800,000 distinct CDR3 sequences, just under 25% of them appearing once. The same sample was also studied in work on T cells of mothers and their children.

The specimen was blood. The receptors here all came from a boy aged 10-17 years in good health.

The V and J genes are TRBV20-1 and TRBJ2-5; D gene ambiguous. The DNA end is a closer match to TRBJ2-7, so the J assignment may be wrong. There are 10 residues in the CDR3. CDR1 is DFQATT and CDR2 is SNEGSKA in the germline V gene (reference sequence). CDR3 loop: CSASETEQYF. CDR3 DNA sequence: TGCAGTGCCTCCGAGACCGAGCAGTACTTC.

V is TRBV11-1 and J is TRBJ2-5, with 11 nucleotides matching TRBD2. Trimming removed 5 bases from V and 5 bases from J; junction bases left unmatched: 10. The V gene's germline CDR1 is SGHAT and CDR2 FQDESV (reference sequence). The CDR3 sequence is 16 residues long. CDR3 protein: CASSVGSGGAVETQYF. The DNA for the CDR3 is TGTGCCAGCAGCGTCGGTAGCGGGGGGGCTGTCGAGACCCAGTACTTC.

This clonotype was picked up a small number of times. This chain's CDR3 is CSARPLGLAGGFAYEQYF. The CDR3, as DNA: TGCAGTGCTAGACCATTGGGACTAGCGGGGGGTTTCGCCTACGAGCAGTACTTC. The rearrangement uses TRBV20-1 and TRBJ2-7, with TRBD2 matching over 15 bases. The CDR3 covers 18 residues. With V trimmed by 2 bases and J by 2 bases, 10 bases remained unmatched. The V gene's germline CDR1 is DFQATT and CDR2 SNEGSKA (reference sequence).

The sample holds a few counts of this clonotype. The V gene is TRBV7-2, the J gene TRBJ2-5; 7 bases fit TRBD2. Near its end, the DNA agrees better with TRBJ2-7, so the J call may be wrong. The CDR3 loop spans 16 amino acids. Germline V gene lookup returns CDR1 SGHTA and CDR2 FQGNSA. For the CDR3, the DNA is TGTGCCAGCAGCTTAGCGGTTACTAGCGCCGCCTACGAGCAGTACTTC. Protein: CASSLAVTSAAYEQYF.

V is TRBV11-2 and J is TRBJ2-3; 8 nucleotides agree with TRBD2. Germline loops: CDR1 SGHAT, CDR2 FQNNGV. V lost 0 bases to trimming and J lost 5 bases; unmatched junction nucleotides: 4. CDR3 size: 15 residues. The CDR3 spells CASSLEGLAGDTQYF. The CDR3 region has the DNA TGTGCCAGCAGCTTAGAAGGACTAGCAGGAGATACGCAGTATTTT.

This clonotype appeared many times. The chain carries TRBV24-1 and TRBJ2-5, with no clear D. Germline CDR1 and CDR2: KGHDR and SFDVKD. The CDR3 consists of 14 residues. V gave up 2 bases and J gave up 5 bases, with 11 bases separating them. CDR3 coding DNA: TGTGCCACCAGTGATTCTGTTCTTCTGGAGACCCAGTACTTC. It specifies CATSDSVLLETQYF.

This clonotype has more than one count but fewer than ten. The gene calls are TRBV5-6 and TRBJ1-2, with 8 positions matching TRBD1. From germline, CDR1 is SGHDT and CDR2 YYEEEE. The CDR3 length is 16 residues. Germline trimming cut 4 bases from V and 3 bases from J; bases unmatched to any gene: 11. CDR3 DNA: TGTGCCAGCAGCCCCTCGCCCAGGGGGCCCTACTATGGCTACACCTTC. Translated, it gives CASSPSPRGPYYGYTF.

The gene calls are TRBV7-8 and TRBJ2-1, with 10 bases matching TRBD2. Germline V CDR1 and CDR2: SGHVS, FQNEAQ. The length of the CDR3 is 19 residues. V shed 0 bases and J 0 bases; nucleotides not matched to a gene: 8. CDR3 bases: TGTGCCAGCAGCTTAGCGGAGCGGGGGGGCCTTTTCTCCTACAATGAGCAGTTCTTC. This sequence encodes CASSLAERGGLFSYNEQFF.

This clonotype was observed a handful of times. CDR3 in amino acids: CSRREVGYNEQFF. CDR3 in DNA: TGCAGTAGGAGGGAGGTGGGCTACAATGAGCAGTTCTTC. The chain combines TRBV20-1 with TRBJ2-1, with a tentative D call TRBD2 (6 bases). Trimming removed 8 bases at V and 3 bases at J, with 14 bases between. The CDR3 is 13 residues long. Germline V CDR1 and CDR2: DFQATT, SNEGSKA (reference sequence).

This clonotype came up a few times. V gene TRBV5-1 combines with J gene TRBJ2-2, with TRBD1 matching over 8 bases. This CDR3 contains 15 residues. Germline assignment: CDR1 SGHRS and CDR2 YFSETQ. V was clipped by 4 bases and J by 6 bases; unmatched bases: 8. CDR3 nucleotides: TGCGCCAGCAGCAAAGGACAGGGAAGTGCCGGGGAGCTGTTTTTT. Protein sequence: CASSKGQGSAGELFF.

The CDR3, as DNA: TGCAGTGCTGCAGGGTTCGCGCACACTGAAGCTTTCTTT. Protein: CSAAGFAHTEAFF. V usage is TRBV20-1 and J usage is TRBJ1-1, with a tentative D call TRBD1 (5 bases). The V and J ends lost 5 bases and 3 bases respectively, with 13 bases between them. Germline CDR1 reads DFQATT; CDR2 reads SNEGSKA (reference sequence). The CDR3 length is 13 residues.

This clonotype has a handful of counts. V is TRBV19 and J is TRBJ2-1, with D tentatively TRBD1 (6 bases). Germline CDR1 LNHDA, CDR2 SQIVND (reference sequence). CDR3 length: 12 amino acids. Trimming took 5 bases from V and 9 from J, leaving 11 bases between them. The CDR3 here is CASSPQGGEQFF. CDR3 nucleotide sequence: TGTGCCAGTAGTCCACAGGGCGGTGAGCAGTTCTTC.

A few counts support this clonotype. The genes are TRBV29-1 and TRBJ2-1, with 10 bases fitting TRBD1. The CDR3 runs to 13 residues. Per the germline V gene, CDR1 is SQVTM and CDR2 is ANQGSEA. V shed 3 bases and J 8 bases; nucleotides not matched to a gene: 4. CDR3 sequence reads: CSVDGTGVHEQFF. In DNA form, the CDR3 reads TGCAGCGTTGACGGGACAGGGGTGCATGAGCAGTTCTTC.

This clonotype was observed a few times. The chain links TRBV7-9 to TRBJ1-1, with a possible D match to TRBD1 (6 bases). The CDR3 loop spans 15 amino acids. In germline, CDR1 is SEHNR, CDR2 FQNEAQ (reference sequence). The V end was cut by 4 bases, the J end by 4 bases, with 16 bases between. CDR3 residues: CASSSLRGRRTEAFF. The CDR3, as DNA: TGTGCCAGCAGCTCGTTGCGGGGGCGCCGCACTGAAGCTTTCTTT.

This clonotype was counted between two and nine times. One end of the junction is discordant with germline, which a read error may explain. This chain uses TRBV7-7 with TRBJ2-1, with 12 bases matching TRBD2. Germline lookup yields CDR1 SSHAT and CDR2 FNYEAQ (reference sequence). This CDR3 is built from 17 residues. CDR3 DNA sequence: TGTGCTAGCAGCATGGGACTAGCGGGTAGTTCCTACAATGAGCAGTTCTTC. It translates to CASSMGLAGSSYNEQFF.

The chain carries TRBV20-1 and TRBJ2-5, with TRBD2 matching 8 bases. With the DNA end fitting TRBJ2-1 better, the J assignment may be wrong. Germline V gives CDR1 DFQATT, CDR2 SNEGSKA (reference sequence). The CDR3 totals 16 residues. The DNA of the CDR3 is TGCAGTGCTCAGCCGGGACTAGTGGGCGGGAATAGTGAGCAGTTCTTC. Protein product: CSAQPGLVGGNSEQFF.